What follows are 26 T cell receptor beta chains derived from one specimen sequenced in a study of CD8+ T cells in alopecia areata (dated by TCRdb to the late 2010s). The sample's time point, from its label and the paper: around 4 weeks on oral tofacitinib. In light of the paper, this sample's treatment or condition label describes: oral pan-JAK inhibitor, 5-10 mg twice daily. The library was obtained by the immunoSEQ multiplex PCR assay. For TCR sequencing, RNA was extracted from every sample and reverse transcribed into cDNA to serve as template. As stored in TCRdb, this immuneACCESS dataset retains in-frame rearrangements with V and J assigned. A fraction of the clones does not appear; measured against another copy, unresolved V genes explain less than half of the discrepancy, and the remainder lacks a known reason. This sample comprises fewer than 150,000 clones, roughly 50% of them detected only once. The ten largest account for approximately 29% of the sample.

The input for sequencing was CD8+ T cells sorted from blood, taken at week 4, from a patient treated with tofacitinib. Every receptor here comes from a human donor with alopecia areata.

V gene TRBV7-2 combines with J gene TRBJ2-1; 11 bases are shared with TRBD2. The germline V gene encodes CDR1 SGHTA and CDR2 FQGNSA. With 5 bases clipped from V and 4 bases from J, the junction kept 4 bases outside the gene matches. There are 15 residues in the CDR3. CDR3 in amino acids: CASSPSGGTYNEQFF. CDR3 DNA: TGTGCCAGCAGCCCTAGCGGGGGGACGTACAATGAGCAGTTCTTC.

J is TRBJ1-2 and V is TRBV27; weak D call: TRBD1 (6 bases). Germline V CDR1 and CDR2: MNHEY, SMNVEV (reference sequence). The CDR3 is made up of 14 amino acids. V lost 2 bases and J lost 4, with 11 bases in between. Here the CDR3 reads CASSLIGGGYGYTF. The CDR3 DNA reads TGTGCCAGCAGTTTAATCGGGGGCGGCTATGGCTACACCTTC.

V usage is TRBV29-1 and J usage is TRBJ2-6; TRBD1 or TRBD2 may be the D gene (5 bases each). V was trimmed by 5 bases and J by 0 bases, leaving 8 bases between them. CDR1 and CDR2 from the germline V gene are SQVTM and ANQGSEA. CDR3 length equals 14 residues. The CDR3 region has the DNA TGCAGCGTTCTGGGGGACTCTGGGGCCAACGTCCTGACTTTC. Protein product: CSVLGDSGANVLTF.

This clone was counted between two and nine times. The chain is built from TRBV30 and TRBJ2-1, with D perhaps being TRBD1 or TRBD2 (5 bases each). This CDR3 contains 15 residues. Germline V gene lookup returns CDR1 GTSNPN and CDR2 SVGIG (reference sequence). The V end lost 0 bases, the J end lost 3 bases, and 12 bases lay between the germline ends. The chain's CDR3 is CAWSVSGADYNEQFF. DNA of the CDR3: TGTGCCTGGAGTGTTTCCGGGGCCGACTACAATGAGCAGTTCTTC.

The chain recombines TRBV30 with TRBJ1-1; D remains ambiguous. Per germline, CDR1 GTSNPN and CDR2 SVGIG (reference sequence). V was pared by 2 bases and J by 4 bases, with 14 bases between. This CDR3 has 14 residues. CDR3 coding DNA: TGTGCCTGGAGTATCCCCCCCTCAGGCACTGAAGCTTTCTTT. Residues: CAWSIPPSGTEAFF.

In its sample, this clone was seen once. The rearrangement links TRBV7-8 to TRBJ2-7; 9 nucleotides line up with TRBD1. Germline lookup yields CDR1 SGHVS and CDR2 FQNEAQ. V lost 4 bases and J lost 6; bases outside the gene matches: 4. The CDR3 extends over 13 amino acids. The CDR3 DNA reads TGTGCCAGCAGCTCAGGGACAGGGATCGAGCAGTACTTC. This gives the protein CASSSGTGIEQYF. The full variable domain, with the rest looked up from reference TRBV7-8 and TRBJ2-7, is GAGVSQSPRYKVAKRGQDVALRCDPISGHVSLFWYQQALGQGPEFLTYFQNEAQLDKSGLPSDRFFAERPEGSVSTLKIQRTQQEDSAVYLCASSSGTGIEQYFGPGTRLTVT.

This clone is a singleton in its sample. The chain employs TRBV5-1 and TRBJ2-7; TRBD2 agrees at 9 bases. V lost 0 bases to trimming and J lost 2 bases; unmatched junction nucleotides: 3. Germline V gene data show CDR1 as SGHRS and CDR2 as YFSETQ. The CDR3 is made up of 15 amino acids. The CDR3 DNA reads TGCGCCAGCAGCTTGGCACTAGCGGGCACCTACGAGCAGTACTTC. Protein sequence: CASSLALAGTYEQYF.

This chain's CDR3 is CASSPSRTYFGEQYF. The CDR3 DNA sequence: TGTGCCAGCAGCCCCTCAAGGACCTACTTTGGGGAGCAGTACTTC. J is TRBJ2-7 and V is TRBV28; D gene ambiguous. Germline V lookup: CDR1 MDHEN, CDR2 SYDVKM. The CDR3 spans 15 residues. V was cut by 6 bases and J by 7 bases, with 22 bases left in between.

The chain recombines TRBV2 with TRBJ2-4; TRBD2 aligns across 7 bases. This CDR3 spans 17 amino acids. V dropped 1 base and J dropped 0; count of bases not matched to a gene: 6. CDR1 is SNHLY and CDR2 is FYNNEI in the germline V gene. CDR3 protein: CASSEVVSGLAKNIQYF. CDR3 DNA sequence: TGTGCCAGCAGTGAAGTCGTTAGCGGGCTAGCCAAAAACATTCAGTACTTC.

This chain connects TRBV7-9 to TRBJ2-5; 12 bases fit TRBD2. The CDR3 runs 14 residues. V lost 5 bases, J lost 4 bases, and 2 bases stayed unmatched. Germline V gives CDR1 SEHNR, CDR2 FQNEAQ (reference sequence). DNA of the CDR3: TGTGCCAGCAGCGAGGGACTAGCGGGAGAGACCCAGTACTTC. Protein product: CASSEGLAGETQYF.

This clone was counted between two and nine times. The chain combines TRBV10-3 with TRBJ2-7; D uncertain. Looked up from germline, CDR1 is ENHRY and CDR2 is SYGVKD. V shed 3 bases and J shed 0 bases, with 6 bases lying between them. The CDR3 is made up of 13 amino acids. The CDR3 protein is CAISDGHSYEQYF. CDR3 nucleotide sequence: TGTGCCATCAGTGACGGTCACTCCTACGAGCAGTACTTC.

This clone was observed a few times. This chain joins TRBV4-1 and TRBJ2-6, with TRBD2 identical over 7 bases. Losses at the gene ends were 4 bases for V and 4 bases for J; bases not matched to a gene: 16. CDR1 is MGHRA, CDR2 YSYEKL, per germline. The CDR3 is 19 amino acids. For the CDR3, the DNA is TGCGCCAGCAGCCCCCACCTGGGAGGGGTCTCCGGAGGGGCCAACGTCCTGACTTTC. Encoded protein: CASSPHLGGVSGGANVLTF.

This rearrangement joins TRBV19 to TRBJ2-1; TRBD2 agrees at 12 bases. J gave up 8 bases and V 5 bases, and 7 bases lay outside the gene matches. This CDR3 comprises 15 residues. Germline assignment: CDR1 LNHDA and CDR2 SQIVND (reference sequence). The CDR3 region is CASSSTSGGSDEQFF. CDR3 nucleotides: TGTGCCAGTAGTTCGACTAGCGGGGGCAGCGATGAGCAGTTCTTC.

CDR3 residues: CASSLPSALGDTQYF. In DNA form, the CDR3 reads TGTGCCAGCAGCTTACCTAGCGCCCTCGGAGATACGCAGTATTTT. The rearrangement links TRBV7-9 to TRBJ2-3, with D perhaps matching TRBD2 (6 bases). CDR3 size: 15 residues. CDR1 and CDR2 from the germline V gene are SEHNR and FQNEAQ (reference sequence). V dropped 2 bases and J dropped 5 bases, with 14 bases sitting between them.

The gene calls are TRBV7-2 and TRBJ2-3; D is uncertain. Trimming shortened V by 0 bases and J by 2 bases, and 6 bases separated the two germline ends. CDR3 length: 14 amino acids. The germline V gene has CDR1 SGHTA and CDR2 FQGNSA. The CDR3 nucleotides read TGTGCCAGCAGCTTAGCGACCCTCACAGATACGCAGTATTTT. Translated: CASSLATLTDTQYF.

J is TRBJ2-3 and V is TRBV27, with 10 bases lining up with TRBD2. The CDR3 sequence is 17 residues long. Looked up from germline, CDR1 is MNHEY and CDR2 is SMNVEV (reference sequence). V trimming: 5 bases; J trimming: 2 bases; junction bases outside the gene matches: 10. The CDR3 region has the DNA TGTGCCAGCAGTCCCTATCTCAGCGGGGGGGACACAGATACGCAGTATTTT. It is translated as CASSPYLSGGDTDTQYF.

The chain uses TRBV4-2 and TRBJ1-1; no clear D gene. Germline loops: CDR1 LGHNA, CDR2 YNFKEQ. V lost 0 bases, J lost 1 base, and 6 bases lay in between. The CDR3 totals 14 residues. The CDR3 DNA reads TGTGCCAGCAGCCAAGAAATCGGGAACACTGAAGCTTTCTTT. This sequence encodes CASSQEIGNTEAFF.

The V and J genes are TRBV5-6 and TRBJ2-5; TRBD1 matches at 8 bases. V shed 2 bases and J 5 bases; nucleotides not matched to a gene: 2. The CDR3 is made up of 13 amino acids. The germline V gene has CDR1 SGHDT and CDR2 YYEEEE. The CDR3 sequence is CASSLRQGETQYF. The CDR3 DNA reads TGTGCCAGCAGCTTAAGACAGGGGGAGACCCAGTACTTC. Together with reference TRBV5-6 and TRBJ2-5, the CDR3 gives the full variable domain: DAGVTQSPTHLIKTRGQQVTLRCSPKSGHDTVSWYQQALGQGPQFIFQYYEEEERQRGNFPDRFSGHQFPNYSSELNVNALLLGDSALYLCASSLRQGETQYFGPGTRLLVL.

The genes are TRBV2 and TRBJ1-4, with D hard to call. The germline V gene encodes CDR1 SNHLY and CDR2 FYNNEI. Trimming removed 7 bases at V and 0 bases at J, with 18 bases between. CDR3 size: 17 residues. The CDR3 DNA sequence: TGTGCCAGCAAACTAGACCACGGTACCTCAACTAATGAAAAACTGTTTTTT. This sequence encodes CASKLDHGTSTNEKLFF.

The chain couples TRBV20-1 to TRBJ1-1, with a tentative D call TRBD1 (6 bases). The CDR3 length is 11 residues. The V gene lost 3 bases and the J gene lost 7 bases, with 9 bases spanning the gap. Per the germline V gene, CDR1 is DFQATT and CDR2 is SNEGSKA (reference sequence). CDR3 DNA sequence: TGCAGTGCTAGGACGGACAGTGAAGCTTTCTTT. Encoded protein: CSARTDSEAFF.

CDR3 in amino acids: CAWGDSSYGYTF. CDR3 nucleotide sequence: TGTGCCTGGGGGGATAGTAGCTATGGCTACACCTTC. This chain uses TRBV30 with TRBJ1-2, with D uncertain. The CDR3 runs to 12 residues. Trimming pared 5 bases from V and 4 bases from J, leaving 11 bases between. The germline CDR1 and CDR2 sequences are GTSNPN and SVGIG (reference sequence).

The chain uses TRBV29-1 and TRBJ1-2, with TRBD1 as a possible D gene (5 bases). The CDR3 totals 11 residues. The V end lost 7 bases, the J end lost 8 bases, and 14 bases lay between the germline ends. Germline V gene data show CDR1 as SQVTM and CDR2 as ANQGSEA. DNA for the CDR3: TGCAGCGCCGGCGGCAGGGAGGGCTACACCTTC. Its protein is CSAGGREGYTF.

The chain joins TRBV7-9 to TRBJ2-5; maybe TRBD1 (5 bases). Trimming cost V 5 bases and J 2 bases, with 12 bases left between them. CDR3 length: 14 amino acids. Germline V gene sequence: CDR1 SEHNR, CDR2 FQNEAQ (reference sequence). The CDR3 DNA reads TGTGCCAGCAGCCCTCTAGGGGTACAAGAGACCCAGTACTTC. Translating gives CASSPLGVQETQYF.

The chain employs TRBV5-6 and TRBJ2-1, with 7 bases fitting TRBD1. CDR1 is SGHDT, CDR2 YYEEEE, per germline. The V and J ends lost 3 bases and 0 bases, in that order; junction bases with no gene match: 6. This CDR3 is built from 16 residues. CDR3 bases: TGTGCCAGCAGCTACGGACAGGACAGCTCCTACAATGAGCAGTTCTTC. Translation gives CASSYGQDSSYNEQFF.

The genes are TRBV9 and TRBJ2-7; tentative D call: TRBD1 (5 bases). V was clipped by 4 bases and J by 6 bases, with 11 bases between them. Germline V lookup: CDR1 SGDLS, CDR2 YYNGEE. The CDR3 has 12 amino acids. DNA for the CDR3: TGTGCCAGCAGCCCTTGGGGCGGCGAGCAGTACTTC. Its translation is CASSPWGGEQYF.

This clone was recorded a few times. The DNA of the CDR3 is TGTGCCAGCAGCTTGCGAGAGGTTACAGAGACCCAGTACTTC. It yields the protein CASSLREVTETQYF. The chain recombines TRBV11-2 with TRBJ2-5; unclear D gene. The CDR3 sequence is 14 residues long. CDR1 and CDR2 (germline): SGHAT, FQNNGV. Trimming removed 3 bases at V and 4 bases at J, with 12 bases between. The full variable domain, in which reference TRBV11-2 and TRBJ2-5 provide the parts outside the CDR3, is EAGVAQSPRYKIIEKRQSVAFWCNPISGHATLYWYQQILGQGPKLLIQFQNNGVVDDSQLPKDRFSAERLKGVDSTLKIQPAKLEDSAVYLCASSLREVTETQYFGPGTRLLVL.